These T cell receptor beta chains were read from a single sample in a study of T cells in localized non-small cell lung cancer. Here immunoSEQ multiplex PCR was the method, and the copy in TCRdb shows in-frame clones only, minus some. The data show 30,000 to 40,000 clones, with roughly 89% seen just once and approximately 5.4% held by the top ten. The sequenced sample was peripheral blood mononuclear cells, obtained before any cancer treatment. These TCRs come from a male donor aged 60 or older with stage II lung adenocarcinoma. The CDR3 runs from the conserved cysteine through the conserved F or W. The D gene is left open where the match is weak. The size entry is marked missing in some rows and otherwise reads once, few, many or a size class.

TRBV5-6	NA	TRBJ2-7	NA	TGTGCCAGCAGCTGGGGGCAGGGAAAGTACGAGCAGTACTTC	CASSWGQGKYEQYF
TRBV4-1	NA	TRBJ2-1	NA	TGCGCCAGCAGCCGAGGAGGACTGCTCTACAATGAGCAGTTCTTC	CASSRGGLLYNEQFF
TRBV4-1	NA	TRBJ2-6	NA	TGCGCCAGCAGCCAAGTTTCCGGGGCTGGGGCCAACGTCCTGACTTTC	CASSQVSGAGANVLTF
TRBV6-5	NA	TRBJ2-5	TRBD2	TGTGCCAGCAGCTCGGGACTAGCGGGAGCGGAGACCCAGTACTTC	CASSSGLAGAETQYF
TRBV5-1	few	TRBJ1-1	NA	TGCGCCAGCAGCCCCGACCCAGGGGTGATGAACACTGAAGCTTTCTTT	CASSPDPGVMNTEAFF
TRBV20-1	NA	TRBJ2-5	NA	TGCAGTGCTAGGGGGGAGACCCAGTACTTC	CSARGETQYF
TRBV6-5	NA	TRBJ2-7	NA	TGTGCCAGCAGTTACCCGGGGGAGTCCTACGAGCAGTACTTC	CASSYPGESYEQYF
TRBV5-4	NA	TRBJ2-1	NA	TGTGCCAGCAGCTTTGACAGGTCGACGGTCAATGAGCAGTTCTTC	CASSFDRSTVNEQFF
TRBV6-5	NA	TRBJ1-4	TRBD1	TGTGCCAGCAGTTACTCACAGGGGAATGAAAAACTGTTTTTT	CASSYSQGNEKLFF
TRBV5-8	NA	TRBJ2-7	TRBD1	TGTGCCAGCAGCTTCGACAGGGAAACCTACGAGCAGTACTTC	CASSFDRETYEQYF
TRBV18	NA	TRBJ1-4	TRBD1	TGTGCCAGCTCACCCACCCCGGGGACAGGGGGGGAAAAACTGTTTTTT	CASSPTPGTGGEKLFF
TRBV28	NA	TRBJ1-1	TRBD1	TGTGCCAGCTTTACGACAGGGAGGAACACTGAAGCTTTCTTT	CASFTTGRNTEAFF
TRBV20-1	NA	TRBJ2-3	NA	TGCAGTGCCATCTGGGCCAGAACGCAGTATTTT	CSAIWARTQYF
TRBV7-8	NA	TRBJ2-7	NA	TGTGCCAGCAGCTTAGAAGCCATCAGCTCCTACGAGCAGTACTTC	CASSLEAISSYEQYF
TRBV19	NA	TRBJ1-3	NA	TGTGCCAGTAGTATAGGGGGCAGAGGAAACACCATATATTTT	CASSIGGRGNTIYF
TRBV5-1	NA	TRBJ2-5	NA	TGCGCCAGCAGCTCCGGACGGAAAGAGACCCAGTACTTC	CASSSGRKETQYF
TRBV5-5	NA	TRBJ1-1	NA	TGTGCCAGCAGCTACGGGCTCGGCGCTGAAGCTTTCTTT	CASSYGLGAEAFF
TRBV5-1	NA	TRBJ2-6	TRBD1	TGCGCCAGCAGTTGGGGACAGGGGTCTGGGGCCAACGTCCTGACTTTC	CASSWGQGSGANVLTF
TRBV4-2	NA	TRBJ2-7	NA	TGTGCCAGCAGGGCGTCCGGGGCCGCCTACGAGCAGTACTTC	CASRASGAAYEQYF
TRBV9	NA	TRBJ2-1	NA	TGTGCCAGCAGCGTAGAGCTCAATGAGCAGTTCTTC	CASSVELNEQFF
TRBV5-1	NA	TRBJ2-5	NA	TGCGCCAGCAGCTTGGATCTAACCCAAGAGACCCAGTACTTC	CASSLDLTQETQYF
TRBV6-1	few	TRBJ1-1	NA	TGTGCCAGCAATTGGAGGACTGAAGCTTTCTTT	CASNWRTEAFF
TRBV18	NA	TRBJ2-7	TRBD2	TGTGCCAGCTCACCCACTAGCGTTGCCTACGAGCAGTACTTC	CASSPTSVAYEQYF
TRBV9	NA	TRBJ1-3	NA	TGTGCCAGCAGCGTAGGTGAAAACACCATATATTTT	CASSVGENTIYF
TRBV28	NA	TRBJ2-1	NA	TGTGCCAGCAGTTTATCGGGGAGCTCCTACAATGAGCAGTTCTTC	CASSLSGSSYNEQFF
TRBV7-9	NA	TRBJ1-1	TRBD1	TGTGCCAGCATCCGGCTGACAGGGGACACTGAAGCTTTCTTT	CASIRLTGDTEAFF
TRBV6-6	NA	TRBJ2-7	NA	TGTGCCAGCAGGGGAGGGGGGGTCCGGTACGAGCAGTACTTC	CASRGGGVRYEQYF
TRBV5-1	NA	TRBJ2-7	TRBD1	TGCGCCAGCAGCTTGCAGGGGGCCCTCCTCTCATACGAGCAGTACTTC	CASSLQGALLSYEQYF
TRBV11-1	few	TRBJ2-1	NA	TGTGCCAGCAGCCTCACTACTTACTACAATGAGCAGTTCTTC	CASSLTTYYNEQFF
TRBV9	NA	TRBJ2-1	TRBD2	TGTGCCAGCAGCGGGACTAGCGGGAGTTACAATGAGCAGTTCTTC	CASSGTSGSYNEQFF
TRBV9	NA	TRBJ2-7	NA	TGTGCCAGCAGCGCACAGGGCGGTGGCGAGCAGTACTTC	CASSAQGGGEQYF
TRBV7-6	NA	TRBJ2-3	NA	TGTGCCAGCAGCTTACATCAGGGTAGCACAGATACGCAGTATTTT	CASSLHQGSTDTQYF
TRBV28	NA	TRBJ2-2	NA	TGTGCCAGCAGTTTATCGGGACACGGCGGGGAGCTGTTTTTT	CASSLSGHGGELFF
TRBV5-6	NA	TRBJ2-5	TRBD2	TGTGCCAGCAGCTTGGTTAGCGGGAGAGAGACCCAGTACTTC	CASSLVSGRETQYF
TRBV6-1	NA	TRBJ2-2	NA	TGTGCCAGCAAACAGCTTTACACCGGGGAGCTGTTTTTT	CASKQLYTGELFF
TRBV29-1	NA	TRBJ2-3	NA	TGCAGCGTTGATTCCTCAGATACGCAGTATTTT	CSVDSSDTQYF
TRBV19	NA	TRBJ1-5	TRBD1	TGTGCCAGTAGACCAGTGACAGGGGGCAATCAGCCCCAGCATTTT	CASRPVTGGNQPQHF
TRBV30	NA	TRBJ2-1	NA	TGTGCCTGGAGTACCGCTAATGAGCAGTTCTTC	CAWSTANEQFF
TRBV19	NA	TRBJ1-5	TRBD1	TGTGCCAGTAGGGGACAGGGAAGCAATCAGCCCCAGCATTTT	CASRGQGSNQPQHF